The 22 T cell receptor beta chains below come from one sample, sequenced in a study of T cell responses to AZD1222 COVID-19 vaccine. Here immunoSEQ multiplex PCR was the method, and the copy in TCRdb shows in-frame clones only, minus some. The data contain more than 150,000 clones, approximately 91% of them singletons. This specimen was peripheral blood, taken 28 days after the second AZD1222 dose. These receptors came from an adult who received the AZD1222 COVID-19 vaccine.

The chain carries TRBV27 and TRBJ1-5; D possibly corresponds to TRBD1 (5 bases). The CDR3 totals 13 residues. Trimming removed 5 bases from V and 4 bases from J, with 9 bases in between. CDR1 is MNHEY, CDR2 SMNVEV, per germline (reference sequence). The CDR3 loop is CASSPRVNQPQHF. The CDR3 DNA reads TGTGCCAGCAGTCCCAGGGTTAATCAGCCCCAGCATTTT.

The V gene is TRBV7-2, the J gene TRBJ2-1; D unclear. From germline, CDR1 is SGHTA and CDR2 FQGNSA. Trimming removed 4 bases from V and 5 bases from J, with 9 bases in between. The CDR3 sequence is 13 residues long. For the CDR3, the DNA is TGTGCCAGCAGCTCTGGGCTTAACAATGAGCAGTTCTTC. Amino acid sequence: CASSSGLNNEQFF.

The rearrangement uses TRBV18 and TRBJ2-7; possibly TRBD1 for D (6 bases). Germline V gene sequence: CDR1 KGHSH, CDR2 LQKENI. This CDR3 comprises 14 residues. The V end was cut by 3 bases, the J end by 2 bases, with 11 bases between. The CDR3 DNA reads TGTGCCAGCTCACCTACAGGGTTAACCTACGAGCAGTACTTC. Translating gives CASSPTGLTYEQYF. The whole variable domain, remainder taken from reference TRBV18 and TRBJ2-7, is NAGVMQNPRHLVRRRGQEARLRCSPMKGHSHVYWYRQLPEEGLKFMVYLQKENIIDESGMPKERFSAEFPKEGPSILRIQQVVRGDSAAYFCASSPTGLTYEQYFGPGTRLTVT.

The chain's CDR3 is CASSLGSGEYEQYF. The CDR3 nucleotides are TGCGCCAGCAGCTTGGGGAGCGGGGAGTACGAGCAGTACTTC. The V call is TRBV5-1, the J call TRBJ2-7; 7 bases fit TRBD2. Germline CDR1 SGHRS, CDR2 YFSETQ. The CDR3 loop spans 14 amino acids. V lost 0 bases to trimming and J lost 4 bases; unmatched junction nucleotides: 4. The whole variable domain, remainder taken from reference TRBV5-1 and TRBJ2-7, is KAGVTQTPRYLIKTRGQQVTLSCSPISGHRSVSWYQQTPGQGLQFLFEYFSETQRNKGNFPGRFSGRQFSNSRSEMNVSTLELGDSALYLCASSLGSGEYEQYFGPGTRLTVT.

This chain links TRBV6-5 with TRBJ2-7; D not certain. Germline V gives CDR1 MNHEY, CDR2 SVGAGI. Trimming removed 7 bases from V and 2 bases from J, with 15 bases in between. This CDR3 region has 14 residues. CDR3 bases: TGTGCCAGCAAGGGCGGAGTCTACGCCTACGAGCAGTACTTC. It specifies CASKGGVYAYEQYF.

This clone was seen a few times. This chain links TRBV7-2 with TRBJ2-1; 8 bases match TRBD2. Germline assignment: CDR1 SGHTA and CDR2 FQGNSA. V lost 5 bases and J lost 0; bases outside the gene matches: 6. This CDR3 region has 16 residues. CDR3 DNA: TGTGCCAGCAGCCCAGCGGGAGCATACTCCTACAATGAGCAGTTCTTC. Translated: CASSPAGAYSYNEQFF.

The J gene is TRBJ2-7, the V gene TRBV28; no clear D gene. Germline CDR1 is MDHEN and CDR2 is SYDVKM. The CDR3 totals 12 residues. Trimming removed 6 bases from V and 6 bases from J, with 12 bases in between. The CDR3 loop reads CASSLSPFEQYF. CDR3 DNA sequence: TGTGCCAGCAGCTTAAGTCCTTTCGAGCAGTACTTC.

This chain connects TRBV11-2 to TRBJ1-4; D is possibly TRBD1 (6 bases). This CDR3 comprises 17 residues. Trimming took off 5 bases at V and 7 bases at J, with 23 bases between the two ends. The germline V gene encodes CDR1 SGHAT and CDR2 FQNNGV. CDR3 coding DNA: TGTGCCAGCAGCCCTCAGACCCCAGGGGTAGCATTTGAAAAACTGTTTTTT. Protein product: CASSPQTPGVAFEKLFF.

The CDR3 nucleotides read TGCGCCAGCAGTGAAGGGGGTAGTAACGGGGAGCTGTTTTTT. The encoded protein is CASSEGGSNGELFF. This rearrangement joins TRBV10-1 to TRBJ2-2; D might be TRBD1 (6 bases). CDR1 WNHNN and CDR2 SYGVQD come from the germline V gene (reference sequence). This CDR3 is built from 14 residues. Trimming left V 3 bases short and J 7 bases short, with 12 bases between.

This chain joins TRBV14 and TRBJ2-5, with 14 bases identical to TRBD2. The CDR3 is 20 amino acids. CDR1 is SGHDN and CDR2 is FVKESK in the germline V gene. With 1 base clipped from V and 4 bases from J, the junction kept 14 bases outside the gene matches. CDR3 nucleotide sequence: TGTGCCAGCAGCCAAGCCCCGTGGCAGGGGACTAGCGGGAGATCAGAGACCCAGTACTTC. This gives the protein CASSQAPWQGTSGRSETQYF.

This clone was seen more than once but under ten times. V usage is TRBV3-1 (or the pseudogene TRBV3-2) and J usage is TRBJ1-3; D is unclear. The CDR3 is 16 amino acids. Germline V gene data show CDR1 as LGHDT and CDR2 as YNNKEL (reference sequence). V gave up 1 base and J gave up 0 bases, with 10 bases separating them. The CDR3 loop is CASSQAGRISGNTIYF. Here the CDR3 DNA reads TGTGCCAGCAGCCAAGCAGGACGGATCTCTGGAAACACCATATATTTT.

Comments on this clone: The sample has other DNA sequences that encode this CDR3 too. V usage is TRBV18 and J usage is TRBJ1-1; no clear D. Germline CDR1 reads KGHSH; CDR2 reads LQKENI. Trimming pared 1 base from V and 1 base from J, leaving 4 bases between. This CDR3 comprises 13 residues. CDR3 sequence reads: CASSPRWNTEAFF. CDR3 in DNA: TGTGCCAGCTCACCACGGTGGAACACTGAAGCTTTCTTT.

The chain links TRBV5-1 to TRBJ2-5, with D unclear. Germline assignment: CDR1 SGHRS and CDR2 YFSETQ. V lost 4 bases and J 5 bases, leaving 15 bases between the germline ends. The CDR3 loop spans 14 amino acids. The CDR3 sequence is CASSGGTGRETQYF. CDR3 nucleotide sequence: TGCGCCAGCAGCGGCGGTACGGGTCGGGAGACCCAGTACTTC.

The rearrangement joins TRBV2 to TRBJ2-7; 13 bases agree with TRBD2. Germline CDR1 SNHLY, CDR2 FYNNEI. Trimming took 8 bases from V and 6 from J; bases not matched to a gene: 7. This CDR3 has 14 residues. Here the CDR3 reads CASVGLAGVFEQYF. CDR3 DNA: TGTGCCAGCGTCGGACTAGCGGGAGTTTTCGAGCAGTACTTC.

The chain couples TRBV5-1 to TRBJ1-3, with D maybe TRBD1 (6 bases). V was pared by 3 bases and J by 2 bases, with 9 bases between. The CDR3 covers 14 residues. Germline CDR1 reads SGHRS; CDR2 reads YFSETQ. The CDR3 DNA sequence: TGCGCCAGCAGCTCGACAGGCACTGGAAACACCATATATTTT. Translation gives CASSSTGTGNTIYF.

CDR3 in DNA: TGTGCCAGTAGTCCACCGGGCCGTAGCTCCTACGAGCAGTACTTC. It codes for CASSPPGRSSYEQYF. The chain recombines TRBV19 with TRBJ2-7; D ambiguous. There are 15 residues in the CDR3. V lost 5 bases and J 0 bases, leaving 14 bases between the germline ends. Germline CDR1 reads LNHDA; CDR2 reads SQIVND (reference sequence).

This clone was recorded only once. The rearrangement links TRBV12-3 or TRBV12-4 to TRBJ2-2, with D hard to call. This CDR3 contains 12 residues. V gave up 7 bases and J gave up 5 bases, with 8 bases separating them. CDR3 residues: CASNYRTGELFF. In DNA form, the CDR3 reads TGTGCCAGCAACTACCGTACCGGGGAGCTGTTTTTT.

This chain links TRBV3-1 (or the pseudogene TRBV3-2) with TRBJ2-1; 7 bases are shared with TRBD1. The V gene end was trimmed by 1 base and the J gene end by 6 bases; junction bases not matched to a gene: 6. This CDR3 contains 15 residues. Germline CDR1 LGHDT, CDR2 YNNKEL (reference sequence). The CDR3, as DNA: TGTGCCAGCAGCCAAGGTACAGGGGATTTCAATGAGCAGTTCTTC. It encodes CASSQGTGDFNEQFF.

This clone was detected only once. This CDR3 is CASSVQVSRTNEQYF. DNA of the CDR3: TGTGCCAGCAGCGTGCAAGTGTCCCGGACGAATGAGCAGTACTTC. V and J are TRBV11-2 and TRBJ2-7; D gene uncertain. The V and J ends lost 5 bases and 7 bases respectively, with 21 bases between them. The germline gives CDR1 SGHAT, CDR2 FQNNGV. This CDR3 is 15 amino acids long.

This chain uses TRBV18 with TRBJ2-2; no firm D call. The V gene lost 6 bases and the J gene lost 6 bases, with 14 bases spanning the gap. CDR1 and CDR2 from the germline V gene are KGHSH and LQKENI. The CDR3 has 14 residues. This CDR3 reads CASSTGGLAGELFF. The CDR3 DNA reads TGTGCCAGCTCTACCGGCGGCTTGGCCGGGGAGCTGTTTTTT.

The rearrangement uses TRBV10-3 and TRBJ2-2; D unclear. Trimming removed 0 bases from V and 6 bases from J, with 14 bases in between. The CDR3 has 16 amino acids. From germline, CDR1 is ENHRY and CDR2 SYGVKD. CDR3 sequence reads: CAISESSRASAGELFF. CDR3 in DNA: TGTGCCATCAGTGAGTCGTCTAGGGCATCCGCCGGGGAGCTGTTTTTT.

The chain has TRBV27 and TRBJ1-3, with D perhaps matching TRBD1 (5 bases). Trimming shortened V by 5 bases and J by 0 bases, and 14 bases separated the two germline ends. This CDR3 has 16 residues. The germline gives CDR1 MNHEY, CDR2 SMNVEV (reference sequence). DNA for the CDR3: TGTGCCAGCAGTCGGGACCCAGGAAGCTCTGGAAACACCATATATTTT. Encoded protein: CASSRDPGSSGNTIYF.